This T cell receptor beta chain was observed in a study of blood T cells in healthy people across ages. This CDR3 is 13 amino acids long. Trimming at V came to 6 bases and at J to 2 bases, leaving 2 bases not matched to a gene. Per germline, CDR1 ENHRY and CDR2 SYGVKD. Next came a second PCR, run for roughly 7 to 12 cycles, which used a sample-barcoded 5' primer along with a J-beta primer mix. TCRdb re-called the 5' RACE reads through MiXCR, storing one row per CDR3 protein. The sample lists more than 800,000 distinct CDR3 sequences; under 45% were seen once. Input material: blood. The chain combines TRBV10-3 with TRBJ2-7; 9 bases are shared with TRBD1. The source is a woman in her sixties or seventies in good health. Here the CDR3 DNA reads TGTGCCATCAGCAGACAGGGGGCCTACGAGCAGTACTTC. This gives the protein CAISRQGAYEQYF.